This note documents a single TCR beta chain sequence. Its antigen is currently not known. Base qualities were left out, and no much larger clone turns up one base away. For CDR1 and CDR2, the germline V gene lists MDHEN and SYDVKM. V is cut back by 0 bases and J by 5 bases, with 5 bases in the junction unmatched. The CDR3 goes from the cysteine to the phenylalanine over 16 residues. Solely the CDR3 DNA is kept, with 48 bases framed from the first base. The data originate from a study of T cell responses to AZD1222 COVID-19 vaccine (dated by TCRdb to 2020 to 2022). Notes on the research overall: AZD1222 recipients with second doses at about 4 weeks or about 12 weeks were pooled, because spike-specific TCR depth and breadth did not differ between schedules. A total of over 230 trial participants underwent TCR sequencing, of whom about 200 had received two doses of AZD1222 and some 26 had received two doses of the MenACWY control vaccine. Trial participants were enrolled into age subgroups of 18-55, 56-69 and 70-plus years, which contained about 150, 28 and 57 TCR-sequenced participants, respectively.

In light of the paper, this sample's time point label describes: baseline before first vaccination. The vaccinee samples were drawn from two UK trials, COV001 and COV002, one of which was a single-blind randomized controlled phase 2/3 trial testing AZD1222 (ChAdOx1 nCoV-19) in healthy adults. Trial participant PBMC samples were collected at day 0 and day 28 after the second dose for TCRbeta chain sequencing. Findings and caveats that apply to the study as a whole: A significant rise in spike-specific TCR breadth and depth was observed after two AZD1222 doses relative to day 0 and relative to MenACWY recipients. The whole spike protein was spanned by vaccine-associated CD4 TCRs, and dominant responses were seen in regions 160-218 and 743-854. The 56-69-year group was small, and its depth increase did not reach significance, likely because of low power. Participants were mostly white British and included more females than males, and it was suggested by the authors that clonal diversity may have been underestimated. Because no day 14 peak-response samples were available, repertoires were characterized only after the peak T cell response. Conclusions about previously exposed vaccinees were limited because only 5 or 6 AZD1222 recipients were SARS-CoV-2 seropositive at baseline. Nearly half of unique spike-specific TCRs reportedly recognized epitopes outside regions mutated in the B.1.351 and B.1.1.7 variants.

The CDR3 regions of human TCRbeta chains were analyzed by immunosequencing. Per the source publication's procedure: TCRs in the repertoires were compared against a reference library of SARS-CoV-2-specific TCRs that had been generated with the MIRA antigen-specificity platform. Breadth meant the fraction of unique TCRs that were SARS-CoV-2-associated, whereas depth meant the fraction of total T cells that were SARS-CoV-2-associated. Each spike-specific TCR was assigned to its reactive spike region and to a CD4 or CD8 class using the MIRA data. Log10-transformed breadth and depth values were compared by one-way ANOVA with Sidak's multiple comparisons tests. Drawn from immuneACCESS, this table holds only the in-frame rearrangements with V and J called that TCRdb kept. Clones are partly lost; checked studies trace under half to an unresolved V gene and leave the rest unexplained. The D gene and trimming were derived from the DNA, and the V and J assignments and clone size from that table. For this sample the table gives about 130,000 clones, of which more than 75% were detected only once. The top ten constitute approximately 4% of the sample.

The sequence came from an adult in good health. The rearranged chain carries TRBV28 and TRBJ1-1; 11 nucleotides in the junction match TRBD1. This specimen was peripheral blood, taken on day 0 of AZD1222 vaccination. The base sequence is TGTGCCAGCAGTTTATGGAGGACAGGGGGCGCGACTGAAGCTTTCTTT. It is translated as CASSLWRTGGATEAFF.